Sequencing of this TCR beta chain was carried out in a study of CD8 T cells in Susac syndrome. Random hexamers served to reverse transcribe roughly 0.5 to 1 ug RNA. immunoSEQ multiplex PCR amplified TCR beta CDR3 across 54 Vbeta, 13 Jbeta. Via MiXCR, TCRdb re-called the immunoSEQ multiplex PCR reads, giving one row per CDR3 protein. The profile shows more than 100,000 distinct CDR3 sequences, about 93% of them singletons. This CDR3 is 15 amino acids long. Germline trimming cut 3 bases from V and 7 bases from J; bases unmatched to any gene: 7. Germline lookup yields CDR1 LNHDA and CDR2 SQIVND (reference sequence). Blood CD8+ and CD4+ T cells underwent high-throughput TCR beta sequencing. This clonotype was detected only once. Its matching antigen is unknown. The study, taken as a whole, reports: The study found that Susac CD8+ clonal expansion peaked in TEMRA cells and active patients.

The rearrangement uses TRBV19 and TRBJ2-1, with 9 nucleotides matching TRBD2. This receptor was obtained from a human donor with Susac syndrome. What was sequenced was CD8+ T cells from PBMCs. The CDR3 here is CASSIGLAGLNEQFF. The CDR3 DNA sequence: TGTGCCAGTAGTATCGGTCTAGCGGGGTTGAATGAGCAGTTCTTC.